One sample yielded the 29 T cell receptor beta chains listed below, sequenced in a study of cytotoxic CD8 clonotypes in ibrutinib-treated CLL. Some clones are missing from TCRdb's copy, which holds only in-frame ones; the method was immunoSEQ multiplex PCR. Of some 120,000 clones listed, roughly 84% are singletons. The material was PBMCs, obtained after 24 months of ibrutinib treatment. The receptor set was obtained from a human donor with chronic lymphocytic leukemia.

The chain employs TRBV6-5 and TRBJ1-6, with a possible D match to TRBD1 (5 bases). V was clipped by 5 bases and J by 15 bases, with 14 bases between them. The CDR3 has 12 amino acids. Germline CDR1 MNHEY, CDR2 SVGAGI. CDR3 in DNA: TGTGCCAGCAGTCCCGGGGGTTATCTCCTCCACTTT. Encoded protein: CASSPGGYLLHF.

The chain links TRBV2 to TRBJ1-5; D is ambiguous. V lost 0 bases and J lost 3, with 9 bases in between. The germline V gene encodes CDR1 SNHLY and CDR2 FYNNEI. CDR3 length: 15 residues. CDR3 sequence (DNA): TGTGCCAGCAGTGAAGCGGCGGCCGTCAATCAGCCCCAGCATTTT. Protein: CASSEAAAVNQPQHF.

V is TRBV19 and J is TRBJ1-2; 7 nucleotides agree with TRBD1. Germline-derived CDR1 and CDR2 are LNHDA and SQIVND (reference sequence). V dropped 3 bases and J dropped 6; count of bases not matched to a gene: 4. The CDR3 runs to 13 residues. The CDR3: CASSILQGNGYTF. CDR3 nucleotides: TGTGCCAGTAGTATCTTACAGGGGAATGGCTACACCTTC.

The CDR3 DNA reads as TGTGCCAGCAGCAAGGTAGGGCCCTTACAAGAGACCCAGTACTTC. This codes for CASSKVGPLQETQYF. The chain couples TRBV21-1 to TRBJ2-5. TRBV21-1 is a pseudogene locus. The CDR3 length is 15 residues.

The gene calls are TRBV2 and TRBJ2-5; the match to TRBD1 covers 7 bases. The germline V gene encodes CDR1 SNHLY and CDR2 FYNNEI. Unmatched junction bases numbered 9, after V lost 6 bases and J lost 2 bases. The length of the CDR3 is 15 residues. DNA for the CDR3: TGTGCCAGCAGCAGACAGGGTCCCAATCAAGAGACCCAGTACTTC. Protein product: CASSRQGPNQETQYF.

This chain connects TRBV7-3 to TRBJ2-3; 10 positions match TRBD1. Germline trimming cut 4 bases from V and 5 bases from J; bases unmatched to any gene: 6. CDR1 and CDR2 from the germline V gene are SGHTA and FQGTGA. This CDR3 has 15 residues. The CDR3 bases are TGTGCCAGCAGCTCAGGACAGGGGGTGAGAGATACGCAGTATTTT. It specifies CASSSGQGVRDTQYF.

The chain has TRBV18 and TRBJ1-5, with a tentative D call TRBD1 (6 bases). Germline-derived CDR1 and CDR2 are KGHSH and LQKENI. Trimming took 4 bases from V and 1 from J, leaving 11 bases between them. CDR3 length: 15 amino acids. CDR3 nucleotides: TGTGCCAGCTCACTTAGCAGGGGAAGCAATCAGCCCCAGCATTTT. Translated: CASSLSRGSNQPQHF.

This rearrangement joins TRBV19 to TRBJ1-1; 7 nucleotides align to TRBD1. The CDR3 is 13 residues long. Trimming cost V 6 bases and J 2 bases; bases outside gene matches: 3. Looked up from germline, CDR1 is LNHDA and CDR2 is SQIVND (reference sequence). As DNA, the CDR3 is TGTGCCAGTAGGGGACAGTTCAACACTGAAGCTTTCTTT. It specifies CASRGQFNTEAFF.

In this sample, this clone turned up once. The CDR3: CASRTISQETQYF. The CDR3, as DNA: TGTGCCAGCAGGACGATTAGCCAAGAGACCCAGTACTTC. This rearrangement joins TRBV6-1 to TRBJ2-5; D not certain. The germline V gene encodes CDR1 MNHNS and CDR2 SASEGT. The germline V and J ends were trimmed by 6 bases and 1 base, with 9 bases remaining between them. CDR3 size: 13 residues.

The sample holds a few counts of this clone. This chain joins TRBV30 and TRBJ1-2, with D possibly being TRBD1 (6 bases). This CDR3 is built from 13 residues. The V and J ends lost 3 bases and 3 bases respectively, with 11 bases between them. Germline CDR1 and CDR2: GTSNPN and SVGIG (reference sequence). The CDR3 coding sequence is TGTGCCTGGAGCCTCCAGGGGTACTATGGCTACACCTTC. Its translation: CAWSLQGYYGYTF. Supplemented by reference TRBV30 and TRBJ1-2, the full variable domain reads SQTIHQWPATLVQPVGSPLSLECTVEGTSNPNLYWYRQAAGRGLQLLFYSVGIGQISSEVPQNLSASRPQDRQFILSSKKLLLSDSGFYLCAWSLQGYYGYTFGSGTRLTVV.

CDR3: CASSYRQGAQYF. Here the CDR3 DNA reads TGTGCCAGCAGTTATAGACAGGGTGCGCAGTATTTT. The rearrangement joins TRBV6-5 to TRBJ2-3; 7 nucleotides align to TRBD1. This CDR3 has 12 amino acids. CDR1 is MNHEY and CDR2 is SVGAGI in the germline V gene. V trimming: 3 bases; J trimming: 10 bases; junction bases outside the gene matches: 4.

The chain joins TRBV5-1 to TRBJ2-7, with D perhaps being TRBD1 or TRBD2 (6 bases each). V was clipped by 0 bases and J by 5 bases, with 24 bases between them. The germline V gene has CDR1 SGHRS and CDR2 YFSETQ. The CDR3 sequence is 18 residues long. DNA of the CDR3: TGCGCCAGCAGCTTGGGACTACAGGGAGGCCCCGTCGGGAACGAGCAGTACTTC. Amino acid sequence: CASSLGLQGGPVGNEQYF.

This sequence joins TRBV15 and TRBJ1-5; D not resolved. Trimming took off 3 bases at V and 0 bases at J, with 9 bases between the two ends. The germline V gene encodes CDR1 LNHNV and CDR2 YYDKDF (reference sequence). The CDR3 runs 15 residues. The CDR3 region has the DNA TGTGCCACCAGCAGGGCGGGGATTAGCAATCAGCCCCAGCATTTT. Protein: CATSRAGISNQPQHF. Full variable domain (outside the CDR3, taken from reference TRBV15 and TRBJ1-5): DAMVIQNPRYQVTQFGKPVTLSCSQTLNHNVMYWYQQKSSQAPKLLFHYYDKDFNNEADTPDNFQSRRPNTSFCFLDIRSPGLGDTAMYLCATSRAGISNQPQHFGDGTRLSIL.

J is TRBJ1-5 and V is TRBV14; D gene ambiguous. This CDR3 contains 13 residues. CDR1 and CDR2 from the germline V gene are SGHDN and FVKESK. V gave up 1 base and J gave up 7 bases, with 8 bases separating them. The CDR3 here is CASSQGLEQPQHF. The CDR3 coding sequence is TGTGCCAGCAGCCAAGGTCTAGAACAGCCCCAGCATTTT. Based on the CDR3 plus reference TRBV14 and TRBJ1-5, the full variable domain is EAGVTQFPSHSVIEKGQTVTLRCDPISGHDNLYWYRRVMGKEIKFLLHFVKESKQDESGMPNNRFLAERTGGTYSTLKVQPAELEDSGVYFCASSQGLEQPQHFGDGTRLSIL.

The chain recombines TRBV28 with TRBJ1-2; weak D call: TRBD1 (6 bases). V dropped 5 bases and J dropped 8 bases, with 15 bases sitting between them. Germline V gene lookup returns CDR1 MDHEN and CDR2 SYDVKM. The CDR3 covers 13 residues. This chain's CDR3 is CASSITGKGGYTF. The CDR3 DNA reads as TGTGCCAGCAGTATTACAGGGAAGGGCGGCTACACCTTC.

The chain has TRBV7-2 and TRBJ2-5; possibly TRBD1 for D (6 bases). Germline V lookup: CDR1 SGHTA, CDR2 FQGNSA. Trimming removed 5 bases from V and 5 bases from J, with 15 bases in between. CDR3 size: 14 residues. CDR3 protein: CASSPSRGGETQYF. CDR3 in DNA: TGTGCCAGCAGCCCCAGCAGGGGCGGGGAGACCCAGTACTTC.

This chain links TRBV4-1 with TRBJ2-1; 8 positions agree with TRBD2. V gave up 4 bases and J gave up 9 bases; unmatched junction bases: 8. Germline-derived CDR1 and CDR2 are MGHRA and YSYEKL. The CDR3 has 14 amino acids. The CDR3 sequence is CASSLRGGGGEQFF. DNA of the CDR3: TGCGCCAGCAGCCTCCGGGGGGGAGGTGGTGAGCAGTTCTTC.

V usage is TRBV19 and J usage is TRBJ1-1; the D gene is possibly TRBD1 (5 bases). Germline V gene data show CDR1 as LNHDA and CDR2 as SQIVND (reference sequence). The V gene lost 3 bases and the J gene lost 4 bases, with 9 bases spanning the gap. The CDR3 runs to 13 residues. The CDR3 here is CASSIQGGTEAFF. The CDR3 DNA is TGTGCCAGTAGTATTCAGGGTGGCACTGAAGCTTTCTTT. Drawing the rest from reference TRBV19 and TRBJ1-1, the complete variable domain is DGGITQSPKYLFRKEGQNVTLSCEQNLNHDAMYWYRQDPGQGLRLIYYSQIVNDFQKGDIAEGYSVSREKKESFPLTVTSAQKNPTAFYLCASSIQGGTEAFFGQGTRLTVV.

The chain joins TRBV9 to TRBJ1-1; 8 bases map to TRBD1. Trimming cost V 4 bases and J 8 bases; bases outside gene matches: 4. Germline V CDR1 and CDR2: SGDLS, YYNGEE. The CDR3 is 12 amino acids. The CDR3 here is CASSPWTGEAFF. The CDR3 DNA follows: TGTGCCAGCAGCCCCTGGACAGGGGAAGCTTTCTTT.

The rearrangement joins TRBV5-4 to TRBJ2-5, with a weak D call TRBD2 (6 bases). The CDR3 has 15 residues. Germline CDR1 SGHNT, CDR2 YYREEE (reference sequence). The V end lost 0 bases, the J end lost 5 bases, and 14 bases lay between the germline ends. This CDR3 reads CASSLDGGNLETQYF. The CDR3 nucleotides read TGTGCCAGCAGCTTGGATGGGGGGAATTTGGAGACCCAGTACTTC.

This chain links TRBV12-5 with TRBJ2-5; weak D call: TRBD1 (6 bases). With 1 base removed from V and 5 bases from J, the gap between germline ends came to 8 bases. The CDR3 consists of 13 residues. The germline gives CDR1 LGHNT, CDR2 FRNRAP. In DNA, the CDR3 is TGTGCTAGTGGTTTGGACAGGGCGGAGACCCAGTACTTC. It translates to CASGLDRAETQYF.

The genes are TRBV4-3 and TRBJ1-4, with 9 bases that match TRBD1. The CDR3 runs to 15 residues. The V gene end was trimmed by 4 bases and the J gene end by 6 bases; junction bases not matched to a gene: 6. Germline V lookup: CDR1 LGHNA, CDR2 YSLEER. The DNA of the CDR3 is TGCGCCAGCAGCCGGGATACAGGGGGCGATGAAAAACTGTTTTTT. Protein sequence: CASSRDTGGDEKLFF.

The chain is built from TRBV7-7 and TRBJ2-5, with D possibly TRBD2 on 5 matching bases. The CDR3 runs to 15 residues. Germline V gene lookup returns CDR1 SSHAT and CDR2 FNYEAQ (reference sequence). Trimming left V 3 bases short and J 5 bases short, with 16 bases between. CDR3 in amino acids: CASSFPGSGGETQYF. The CDR3 region has the DNA TGTGCCAGCAGCTTTCCTGGGTCGGGCGGGGAGACCCAGTACTTC.

V and J are TRBV19 and TRBJ2-7, with 9 bases aligning to TRBD1. Germline trimming cut 9 bases from V and 2 bases from J; bases unmatched to any gene: 11. Germline V lookup: CDR1 LNHDA, CDR2 SQIVND (reference sequence). The CDR3 is made up of 15 amino acids. CDR3 DNA: TGTGCCAGCCAACAGGGGGCCGATCGGACCTACGAGCAGTACTTC. It encodes CASQQGADRTYEQYF.

V gene TRBV18 combines with J gene TRBJ2-6, with D hard to call. CDR3 length: 19 residues. Trimming removed 0 bases from V and 0 bases from J, with 15 bases in between. Germline V lookup: CDR1 KGHSH, CDR2 LQKENI. The CDR3, as DNA: TGTGCCAGCTCACCACCGAGTAGGGAAATAACCTCTGGGGCCAACGTCCTGACTTTC. Amino acid sequence: CASSPPSREITSGANVLTF.

This sequence joins TRBV9 and TRBJ1-6; no reliable D call. CDR3 length equals 14 residues. Germline CDR1 reads SGDLS; CDR2 reads YYNGEE. With 0 bases removed from V and 7 bases from J, the gap between germline ends came to 8 bases. Here the CDR3 reads CASSVVFENSPLHF. CDR3 bases: TGTGCCAGCAGCGTAGTCTTCGAGAATTCACCCCTCCACTTT.

The chain joins TRBV5-4 to TRBJ1-1, with D perhaps TRBD1 (6 bases). CDR1 is SGHNT and CDR2 is YYREEE in the germline V gene (reference sequence). Trimming took off 0 bases at V and 1 base at J, with 16 bases between the two ends. This CDR3 region has 17 residues. CDR3 nucleotide sequence: TGTGCCAGCAGCTTGGCGGCAGGGGCGCTTTCGAACACTGAAGCTTTCTTT. Encoded protein: CASSLAAGALSNTEAFF.

The chain recombines TRBV4-2 with TRBJ2-7; TRBD1 matches at 9 bases. CDR1 and CDR2 from the germline V gene are LGHNA and YNFKEQ. The length of the CDR3 is 15 residues. V lost 4 bases to trimming and J lost 5 bases; unmatched junction nucleotides: 9. CDR3 protein: CASSPPGTGLNEQYF. The CDR3 DNA reads TGTGCCAGCAGCCCCCCCGGGACAGGGCTCAACGAGCAGTACTTC.

As DNA, the CDR3 is TGTGCCATCAGTGAGTTAGGTGATGATGAAGCTTTCTTT. Translation gives CAISELGDDEAFF. The chain couples TRBV10-3 to TRBJ1-1; D not resolved. Germline V gives CDR1 ENHRY, CDR2 SYGVKD. With 1 base removed from V and 7 bases from J, the gap between germline ends came to 10 bases. The CDR3 runs to 13 residues.